The 18 T cell receptor beta chains given below trace back to one sample, sequenced in a study of cytomegalovirus exposure and HLA in healthy donors. Both 60 Vbeta primers and 13 Jbeta primers went into the PCR. Libraries were prepared by immunoSEQ multiplex PCR; TCRdb keeps only in-frame clonotypes and omits some of them. Among approximately 150,000 clones listed, about four fifths were seen once. The sequencing sample was made of PBMCs. These TCRs come from a man aged 30-40 years in good health and CMV-seropositive.

The chain combines TRBV11-3 with TRBJ1-6; no clear D. V lost 5 bases and J lost 5, with 4 bases in between. The CDR3 loop spans 12 amino acids. Germline CDR1 and CDR2: SGHNT and YENEEA. The DNA for the CDR3 is TGTGCCAGCAGCGCAGATAATTCACCCCTCCACTTT. It specifies CASSADNSPLHF.

The chain joins TRBV15 to TRBJ2-4; TRBD1 agrees at 7 bases. Germline trimming cut 1 base from V and 4 bases from J; bases unmatched to any gene: 13. Germline V gene lookup returns CDR1 LNHNV and CDR2 YYDKDF (reference sequence). The CDR3 is made up of 18 amino acids. The CDR3, as DNA: TGTGCCACCAGCAGAGTCCCCCCAGTCGACAGGGCAAAAAACATTCAGTACTTC. Its translation: CATSRVPPVDRAKNIQYF.

V and J are TRBV7-7 and TRBJ2-2; possible D gene TRBD2, 5 bases. Germline values: CDR1 SSHAT, CDR2 FNYEAQ (reference sequence). The CDR3 extends over 13 amino acids. The germline V and J ends were trimmed by 1 base and 7 bases, with 7 bases remaining between them. DNA of the CDR3: TGTGCCAGCAGCTTAGAAGGGAGCGGGGAGCTGTTTTTT. Amino acids: CASSLEGSGELFF.

The table lists this clone with a few counts. The chain uses TRBV7-9 and TRBJ1-4; D might be TRBD1 (5 bases). Germline V gene lookup returns CDR1 SEHNR and CDR2 FQNEAQ (reference sequence). V shed 1 base and J shed 5 bases, with 8 bases lying between them. The CDR3 loop spans 14 amino acids. The CDR3 sequence: CASSLVRGNEKLFF. The CDR3 DNA follows: TGTGCCAGCAGCTTAGTGCGGGGCAATGAAAAACTGTTTTTT.

In this sample, this clone turned up once. The rearrangement uses TRBV5-1 and TRBJ2-2; tentative D call: TRBD2 (5 bases). V was shortened by 0 bases and J by 4 bases, with 13 bases between the two germline ends. Germline V gene data show CDR1 as SGHRS and CDR2 as YFSETQ. This CDR3 has 16 amino acids. In DNA form, the CDR3 reads TGCGCCAGCAGCTTGGTTGTGATGGGGAGCACCGGGGAGCTGTTTTTT. Protein: CASSLVVMGSTGELFF.

The J gene is TRBJ1-6, the V gene TRBV7-2; D remains ambiguous. V was cut by 4 bases and J by 7 bases, with 5 bases left in between. The CDR3 contains 12 residues. CDR1 and CDR2 (germline): SGHTA, FQGNSA. CDR3 in DNA: TGTGCCAGCAGCTCCCCAAATTCACCCCTCCACTTT. The encoded protein is CASSSPNSPLHF.

The gene calls are TRBV5-1 and TRBJ2-1; 10 nucleotides match TRBD1. There are 17 residues in the CDR3. Trimming at V came to 7 bases and at J to 0 bases, leaving 10 bases not matched to a gene. Per germline, CDR1 SGHRS and CDR2 YFSETQ. For the CDR3, the DNA is TGCGCCAGCGCCCGGGACAGGGGATTTAGCTCCTACAATGAGCAGTTCTTC. Protein sequence: CASARDRGFSSYNEQFF.

The V and J genes are TRBV28 and TRBJ2-3; D might be TRBD2 (6 bases). Germline CDR1 is MDHEN and CDR2 is SYDVKM. V was shortened by 11 bases and J by 3 bases, with 15 bases between the two germline ends. The CDR3 is 13 residues long. The CDR3 loop is CASWTTRTDTQYF. The CDR3 nucleotides are TGTGCCTCGTGGACTACTAGAACAGATACGCAGTATTTT.

This chain links TRBV28 with TRBJ2-1; D perhaps matches TRBD2 (6 bases). V lost 6 bases to trimming and J lost 4 bases, with 16 bases between them. This CDR3 region has 15 residues. CDR1 is MDHEN and CDR2 is SYDVKM in the germline V gene. CDR3 nucleotide sequence: TGTGCCAGCAGCCCGGCGGGGTATCGATACAATGAGCAGTTCTTC. Amino acids: CASSPAGYRYNEQFF.

V usage is TRBV4-3 and J usage is TRBJ1-6, with 7 bases matching TRBD1. The V and J ends lost 8 bases and 7 bases, in that order; junction bases with no gene match: 11. The CDR3 is made up of 15 amino acids. Per germline, CDR1 LGHNA and CDR2 YSLEER. In DNA, the CDR3 is TGCGCCAGCGGAGAGGGGGCACCTTTCAATTCACCCCTCCACTTT. It encodes CASGEGAPFNSPLHF.

CDR3 amino acids: CASSLLTSGGANRETQYF. Written as DNA, the CDR3 is TGTGCCAGCAGCCTGTTGACTAGCGGGGGGGCAAACCGGGAGACCCAGTACTTC. V gene TRBV7-2 combines with J gene TRBJ2-5, with 14 bases matching TRBD2. CDR1 and CDR2 (germline): SGHTA, FQGNSA. The CDR3 consists of 18 residues. J was trimmed by 5 bases and V by 5 bases; bases with no gene match: 13.

The rearrangement uses TRBV28 and TRBJ2-7; 13 nucleotides align to TRBD2. This CDR3 spans 16 amino acids. Germline CDR1 is MDHEN and CDR2 is SYDVKM. With V trimmed by 8 bases and J by 5 bases, 12 bases remained unmatched. CDR3 sequence reads: CASHTSGRAPFDEQYF. Written as DNA, the CDR3 is TGTGCCAGCCATACTAGCGGGAGGGCCCCTTTCGACGAGCAGTACTTC.

The chain links TRBV7-9 to TRBJ2-7; D is unclear. V lost 1 base and J lost 2, with 12 bases in between. CDR3 length: 15 amino acids. Germline CDR1 is SEHNR and CDR2 is FQNEAQ (reference sequence). The CDR3, as DNA: TGTGCCAGCAGCTTAGAGGTAGGCAGGACCTACGAGCAGTACTTC. Amino acid sequence: CASSLEVGRTYEQYF.

This clone is termed medium-sized. V gene TRBV5-6 combines with J gene TRBJ1-6; D is ambiguous. The germline gives CDR1 SGHDT, CDR2 YYEEEE. This CDR3 contains 13 residues. V was shortened by 6 bases and J by 9 bases, with 13 bases between the two germline ends. The CDR3 protein is CASTETTLSPLHF. Here the CDR3 DNA reads TGTGCCAGCACGGAGACGACGCTTTCACCCCTCCACTTT.

The rearrangement links TRBV6-5 to TRBJ1-1; the match to TRBD1 covers 9 bases. The CDR3 extends over 15 amino acids. The V gene end was trimmed by 6 bases and the J gene end by 4 bases; junction bases not matched to a gene: 9. Germline CDR1 and CDR2: MNHEY and SVGAGI. The chain's CDR3 is CASSPGQGGGTEAFF. The CDR3 DNA reads TGTGCCAGCAGCCCGGGACAGGGAGGGGGCACTGAAGCTTTCTTT.

This clone has more than one count but fewer than ten. The chain combines TRBV30 with TRBJ1-5; TRBD1 matches 8 bases. This CDR3 region has 14 residues. With V trimmed by 3 bases and J by 5 bases, 6 bases remained unmatched. Per germline, CDR1 GTSNPN and CDR2 SVGIG (reference sequence). CDR3 coding DNA: TGTGCCTGGAGCCCCGGGACAGGAGATCAGCCCCAGCATTTT. It encodes CAWSPGTGDQPQHF.

The chain is built from TRBV5-1 and TRBJ2-2; TRBD1 matches 8 bases. V shed 1 base and J 4 bases; nucleotides not matched to a gene: 3. The length of the CDR3 is 15 residues. Germline lookup yields CDR1 SGHRS and CDR2 YFSETQ. In nucleotides, the CDR3 is TGCGCCAGCAGCTTGTTACAGGGGGGCACCGGGGAGCTGTTTTTT. Residues: CASSLLQGGTGELFF. The entire variable domain, with the rest obtained from reference TRBV5-1 and TRBJ2-2, is as follows: KAGVTQTPRYLIKTRGQQVTLSCSPISGHRSVSWYQQTPGQGLQFLFEYFSETQRNKGNFPGRFSGRQFSNSRSEMNVSTLELGDSALYLCASSLLQGGTGELFFGEGSRLTVL.

The V call is TRBV9, the J call TRBJ2-1, with 16 bases lining up with TRBD2. Germline V gene data show CDR1 as SGDLS and CDR2 as YYNGEE. The CDR3 length is 17 residues. The junction had 9 bases not matched to a gene; V was cut back by 3 bases and J by 9 bases. Here the CDR3 DNA reads TGTGCCAGCAGCGGAGGGACTAGCGGGGGGGCCGTAGGTGAGCAGTTCTTC. Protein product: CASSGGTSGGAVGEQFF. The complete variable domain, with remaining parts taken from reference TRBV9 and TRBJ2-1, reads DSGVTQTPKHLITATGQRVTLRCSPRSGDLSVYWYQQSLDQGLQFLIQYYNGEERAKGNILERFSAQQFPDLHSELNLSSLELGDSALYFCASSGGTSGGAVGEQFFGPGTRLTVL.